A single sample is the source of the 28 T cell receptor beta chains below, sequenced in a study of blood T cell repertoires in COVID-19. Method: immunoSEQ multiplex PCR; TCRdb's copy keeps in-frame clones and lacks some. Of about 190,000 clones detected, roughly 86% appear once; the ten largest clones hold less than 6.5%. The sample taken for sequencing was peripheral blood. The receptors stem from a woman aged 70-85 years with active or convalescent COVID-19.

The CDR3 sequence: CASSVTSGSYNEQFF. CDR3 DNA sequence: TGTGCCAGCAGTGTGACTAGCGGGAGTTACAATGAGCAGTTCTTC. The gene calls are TRBV6-4 and TRBJ2-1, with 12 bases fitting TRBD2. From germline, CDR1 is MRHNA and CDR2 SNTAGT. The CDR3 runs to 15 residues. The V gene end was trimmed by 4 bases and the J gene end by 4 bases; junction bases not matched to a gene: 2.

The rearrangement links TRBV5-1 to TRBJ2-5; D is ambiguous. V lost 3 bases to trimming and J lost 5 bases, with 14 bases between them. Germline V gives CDR1 SGHRS, CDR2 YFSETQ. CDR3 length: 14 amino acids. CDR3 region: CASSSSRRLETQYF. As DNA, the CDR3 is TGCGCCAGCAGCTCTTCGCGAAGATTGGAGACCCAGTACTTC.

This clone was seen a few times. The chain joins TRBV11-3 to TRBJ2-3, with 13 bases matching TRBD2. V was pared by 6 bases and J by 6 bases, with 9 bases of the junction left unmatched. CDR1 is SGHNT and CDR2 is YENEEA in the germline V gene. The CDR3 length is 16 residues. The CDR3 coding sequence is TGTGCCAGCAGTCAGAGGACTAGCGGGAGTGTTGATACGCAGTATTTT. The encoded protein is CASSQRTSGSVDTQYF.

The chain is built from TRBV30 and TRBJ2-1; 12 bases fit TRBD2. CDR3 length: 17 amino acids. With V trimmed by 3 bases and J by 3 bases, 9 bases remained unmatched. Germline-derived CDR1 and CDR2 are GTSNPN and SVGIG (reference sequence). The CDR3 loop is CAWRGVTSGRNYNEQFF. The CDR3 DNA is TGTGCCTGGAGGGGGGTTACTAGCGGGAGGAACTACAATGAGCAGTTCTTC.

The chain joins TRBV9 to TRBJ1-2; maybe TRBD1 (5 bases). The CDR3 is made up of 15 amino acids. V was pared by 0 bases and J by 2 bases, with 11 bases between. Germline V gene lookup returns CDR1 SGDLS and CDR2 YYNGEE. As DNA, the CDR3 is TGTGCCAGCAGCGTAGACAGGTTGGGGAACTATGGCTACACCTTC. Amino acid sequence: CASSVDRLGNYGYTF.

CDR3 coding DNA: TGCGCCAGCAGCCAAGTCGATCTGGGACTAGCGGGAGGGAATGAGCAGTTCTTC. Translating it yields CASSQVDLGLAGGNEQFF. This chain joins TRBV4-1 and TRBJ2-1; the match to TRBD2 covers 16 bases. Germline values: CDR1 MGHRA, CDR2 YSYEKL. The trim removed 1 base at V and 7 bases at J, leaving 7 bases unmatched. This CDR3 has 18 amino acids.

This chain's CDR3 is CASSQGQGAYEQYF. CDR3 in DNA: TGTGCCAGCAGCCAGGGACAGGGAGCCTACGAGCAGTACTTC. The chain uses TRBV2 and TRBJ2-7, with TRBD1 matching over 9 bases. Germline CDR1 reads SNHLY; CDR2 reads FYNNEI. The ends lost 6 bases at V and 2 bases at J; junction bases unmatched: 5. This CDR3 comprises 14 residues. Supplemented by reference TRBV2 and TRBJ2-7, the full variable domain reads EPEVTQTPSHQVTQMGQEVILRCVPISNHLYFYWYRQILGQKVEFLVSFYNNEISEKSEIFDDQFSVERPDGSNFTLKIRSTKLEDSAMYFCASSQGQGAYEQYFGPGTRLTVT.

V is TRBV27 and J is TRBJ2-2; no clear D gene. Germline-derived CDR1 and CDR2 are MNHEY and SMNVEV (reference sequence). The V gene lost 6 bases and the J gene lost 5 bases, with 10 bases spanning the gap. CDR3 length equals 13 residues. CDR3 in DNA: TGTGCCAGCAGCCAACAGACAACCGGGGAGCTGTTTTTT. Its protein product is CASSQQTTGELFF.

The genes are TRBV19 and TRBJ1-2; the match to TRBD1 covers 7 bases. V lost 6 bases to trimming and J lost 6 bases; unmatched junction nucleotides: 13. The CDR3 is 15 amino acids. The V gene's germline CDR1 is LNHDA and CDR2 SQIVND (reference sequence). CDR3 in DNA: TGTGCCAGTAGCGTACGAACCCAGACAGGGAATGGCTACACCTTC. Amino acid sequence: CASSVRTQTGNGYTF.

The chain has TRBV7-9 and TRBJ2-2; 10 bases are a match to TRBD1. The CDR3 is 15 residues long. The J segment lost 6 bases and the V segment lost 6 bases, leaving 7 bases of the junction unmatched. The germline CDR1 and CDR2 sequences are SEHNR and FQNEAQ (reference sequence). CDR3 protein: CASRPGQGFSGELFF. CDR3 sequence (DNA): TGTGCCAGCAGACCGGGACAGGGGTTTTCCGGGGAGCTGTTTTTT.

J is TRBJ2-4 and V is TRBV19, with a possible D match to TRBD2 (5 bases). V shed 5 bases and J shed 1 base, with 18 bases lying between them. CDR1 is LNHDA, CDR2 SQIVND, per germline (reference sequence). The CDR3 length is 17 residues. The CDR3, as DNA: TGTGCCAGTAGTTCCCCGATGGGCCCGGGGGCCAAAAACATTCAGTACTTC. Translation: CASSSPMGPGAKNIQYF.

This clone was seen only once. The chain joins TRBV5-1 to TRBJ2-2; D call uncertain. V lost 0 bases and J 4 bases, leaving 7 bases between the germline ends. Germline V gene sequence: CDR1 SGHRS, CDR2 YFSETQ. The CDR3 spans 14 residues. CDR3 amino acids: CASSLEQSTGELFF. CDR3 in DNA: TGCGCCAGCAGCTTGGAACAGAGCACCGGGGAGCTGTTTTTT.

This clone appeared a single time. The rearrangement joins TRBV6-5 to TRBJ2-2; tentatively, D is TRBD2 (5 bases). Germline V lookup: CDR1 MNHEY, CDR2 SVGAGI. V was trimmed by 6 bases and J by 2 bases, leaving 13 bases between them. The CDR3 runs 15 residues. CDR3 sequence reads: CASRRAQYNTGELFF. CDR3 coding DNA: TGTGCCAGCAGGAGGGCACAATACAACACCGGGGAGCTGTTTTTT.

V usage is TRBV15 and J usage is TRBJ2-2, with TRBD2 as a possible D gene (6 bases). V was trimmed by 1 base and J by 3 bases, leaving 12 bases between them. CDR1 and CDR2 (germline): LNHNV, YYDKDF (reference sequence). CDR3 size: 16 residues. CDR3 bases: TGTGCCACCAGCAGAGGGATTAGCGGTTACACCGGGGAGCTGTTTTTT. Translated: CATSRGISGYTGELFF.

By share, this clone counts as medium-sized. This chain connects TRBV5-5 to TRBJ1-1, with a tentative D call TRBD1 (5 bases). In germline, CDR1 is SGHKS, CDR2 YYEKEE (reference sequence). V dropped 1 base and J dropped 4 bases, with 11 bases sitting between them. The length of the CDR3 is 14 residues. The DNA of the CDR3 is TGTGCCAGCAGCTTGCAAAACAGGTTCACTGAAGCTTTCTTT. Translating it yields CASSLQNRFTEAFF.

The chain recombines TRBV5-5 with TRBJ2-3, with unresolved D. The V end lost 3 bases, the J end lost 3 bases, and 11 bases lay between the germline ends. Per the germline V gene, CDR1 is SGHKS and CDR2 is YYEKEE (reference sequence). The length of the CDR3 is 14 residues. CDR3: CASSSLEGTDTQYF. CDR3 DNA: TGTGCCAGCAGCTCTCTAGAAGGTACAGATACGCAGTATTTT.

The rearrangement links TRBV18 to TRBJ2-5, with D perhaps TRBD1 (6 bases). Between the trimmed V and J ends, which lost 3 bases and 2 bases, there was a span of 10 bases. The CDR3 loop spans 14 amino acids. CDR1 KGHSH and CDR2 LQKENI come from the germline V gene. The CDR3 DNA reads TGTGCCAGCTCACCTATACAGGGTCAAGAGACCCAGTACTTC. The encoded protein is CASSPIQGQETQYF.

As for this clone: Other DNA sequences in the sample encode the same CDR3. The rearrangement joins TRBV24-1 to TRBJ2-1; no firm D call. Looked up from germline, CDR1 is KGHDR and CDR2 is SFDVKD. This CDR3 comprises 15 residues. Trimming left V 0 bases short and J 4 bases short, with 9 bases between. CDR3 bases: TGTGCCACCAGTGATTTGCAAGGAGCGTACAATGAGCAGTTCTTC. Its protein is CATSDLQGAYNEQFF.

This clone was counted a few times. V gene TRBV27 combines with J gene TRBJ2-7; TRBD2 aligns across 9 bases. The V and J ends lost 5 bases and 9 bases, in that order; junction bases with no gene match: 14. The CDR3 has 15 amino acids. The germline V gene has CDR1 MNHEY and CDR2 SMNVEV (reference sequence). The CDR3 DNA reads TGTGCCAGCAGTCTAAGAGGTAGCGGGAGTAAAGCGCAGTACTTC. This translates into CASSLRGSGSKAQYF.

This rearrangement joins TRBV7-8 to TRBJ1-5; TRBD1 aligns across 10 bases. The V gene's germline CDR1 is SGHVS and CDR2 FQNEAQ. Losses at the gene ends were 5 bases for V and 1 base for J; bases not matched to a gene: 8. The CDR3 spans 17 residues. The CDR3 coding sequence is TGTGCCAGCAGCCGGGGACAGGGGAGTTTGAGCAATCAGCCCCAGCATTTT. Protein product: CASSRGQGSLSNQPQHF.

This clone occurred once. The chain employs TRBV4-2 and TRBJ1-2; 10 bases line up with TRBD1. The CDR3 has 18 residues. Germline CDR1 reads LGHNA; CDR2 reads YNFKEQ. V shed 1 base and J 4 bases; nucleotides not matched to a gene: 12. The DNA of the CDR3 is TGTGCCAGCAGCCAAGCCTCTATCGGACAGGGGGGAGGCTATGGCTACACCTTC. It specifies CASSQASIGQGGGYGYTF.

This clone was recorded only once. The chain has TRBV19 and TRBJ1-1, with a possible D match to TRBD1 (5 bases). Deletions cut 5 bases from V and 2 bases from J, with 15 bases between. Looked up from germline, CDR1 is LNHDA and CDR2 is SQIVND (reference sequence). CDR3 length: 15 residues. The CDR3 loop is CASSPSWGGNTEAFF. CDR3 DNA: TGTGCCAGTAGTCCTAGCTGGGGGGGTAACACTGAAGCTTTCTTT.

The V gene is TRBV28, the J gene TRBJ2-2, with TRBD1 matching 9 bases. The CDR3 loop spans 14 amino acids. CDR1 is MDHEN and CDR2 is SYDVKM in the germline V gene. V gave up 6 bases and J gave up 5 bases; unmatched junction bases: 4. CDR3 region: CASRTGGWTGELFF. The CDR3 DNA sequence: TGTGCCAGCAGAACAGGGGGCTGGACCGGGGAGCTGTTTTTT.

This clone was observed a single time. J is TRBJ2-5 and V is TRBV5-1, with D possibly matching TRBD1 (5 bases). Germline lookup yields CDR1 SGHRS and CDR2 YFSETQ. V was cut by 4 bases and J by 4 bases, with 17 bases left in between. This CDR3 has 15 residues. The CDR3 nucleotides read TGCGCCAGCAGCCTGACCATGGGGCGGCGAGAGACCCAGTACTTC. This translates into CASSLTMGRRETQYF.

The chain is built from TRBV6-4 and TRBJ2-1, with D possibly being TRBD2 (6 bases). CDR3 length: 16 residues. The germline CDR1 and CDR2 sequences are MRHNA and SNTAGT. V shed 6 bases and J shed 5 bases, with 20 bases lying between them. DNA of the CDR3: TGTGCCAGCAGCTACTTCGGGACTCTAGACAACAATGAGCAGTTCTTC. Its translation: CASSYFGTLDNNEQFF.

This clone was picked up one time. The V and J genes are TRBV7-9 and TRBJ1-1; tentative D call: TRBD1 (5 bases). The CDR3 spans 14 residues. V lost 1 base, J lost 8 bases, and 14 bases lay in between. Germline assignment: CDR1 SEHNR and CDR2 FQNEAQ (reference sequence). The CDR3: CASSLGDVGVEAFF. CDR3 coding DNA: TGTGCCAGCAGCTTAGGCGATGTAGGGGTCGAAGCTTTCTTT.

V gene TRBV19 combines with J gene TRBJ2-1; 14 bases fit TRBD2. J gave up 9 bases and V 1 base, and 11 bases lay outside the gene matches. There are 18 residues in the CDR3. Germline assignment: CDR1 LNHDA and CDR2 SQIVND (reference sequence). CDR3 sequence reads: CASSIGGTSGRVRGEQFF. In DNA, the CDR3 is TGTGCCAGTAGTATAGGGGGGACTAGCGGGAGAGTCCGGGGTGAGCAGTTCTTC.

V and J are TRBV19 and TRBJ2-1, with 9 bases matching TRBD1. CDR3 size: 13 residues. With 11 bases clipped from V and 5 bases from J, the junction kept 7 bases outside the gene matches. Per germline, CDR1 LNHDA and CDR2 SQIVND (reference sequence). The CDR3 DNA sequence: TGTGCCGTGAAGGGACAGGGTAACAATGAGCAGTTCTTC. Its protein product is CAVKGQGNNEQFF. The whole variable domain, filled in from reference TRBV19 and TRBJ2-1, reads DGGITQSPKYLFRKEGQNVTLSCEQNLNHDAMYWYRQDPGQGLRLIYYSQIVNDFQKGDIAEGYSVSREKKESFPLTVTSAQKNPTAFYLCAVKGQGNNEQFFGPGTRLTVL.